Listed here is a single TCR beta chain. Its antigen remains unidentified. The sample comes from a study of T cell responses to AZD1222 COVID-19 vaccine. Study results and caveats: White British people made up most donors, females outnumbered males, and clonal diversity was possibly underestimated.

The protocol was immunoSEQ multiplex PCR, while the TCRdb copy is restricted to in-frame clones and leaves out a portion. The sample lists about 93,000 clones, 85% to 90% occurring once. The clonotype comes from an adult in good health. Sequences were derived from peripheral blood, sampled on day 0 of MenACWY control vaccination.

The CDR3 reads CASSPGYGYTF. The CDR3 DNA is TGTGCCAGCAGCCCAGGGTATGGCTACACCTTC. This chain joins TRBV25-1 and TRBJ1-2; a weak D match, TRBD1 (5 bases). The germline CDR1 and CDR2 sequences are MGHDK and SYGVNS. V was clipped by 6 bases and J by 5 bases, with 7 bases between them. CDR3 length: 11 residues.